One and the same sample provided the 12 T cell receptor beta chains below, sequenced in a study of cytomegalovirus exposure and HLA in healthy donors. A multiplex PCR was run with 60 Vbeta primers and 13 Jbeta primers. Profiling relied on immunoSEQ multiplex PCR, and the TCRdb table lists in-frame clones only, not all of them. This sample's table reports roughly 100,000 clones. Sequenced sample: PBMCs. The receptors were sampled from a man aged 50 to 59 in good health and CMV-seropositive.

This chain joins TRBV6-6 and TRBJ1-5; maybe TRBD1 (5 bases). Germline loops: CDR1 MNHNY, CDR2 SVGAGI (reference sequence). This CDR3 has 16 residues. V lost 4 bases to trimming and J lost 4 bases, with 17 bases between them. CDR3 DNA sequence: TGTGCCAGCAGTTCGAGGACCAGGGTAGGAAATCAGCCCCAGCATTTT. Protein sequence: CASSSRTRVGNQPQHF.

The genes are TRBV14 and TRBJ2-1; TRBD2 agrees at 7 bases. After removal of 4 bases from V and 7 bases from J, the junction contained 10 bases not matched to a gene. This CDR3 comprises 15 residues. CDR1 is SGHDN and CDR2 is FVKESK in the germline V gene. The CDR3 spells CASSLRGTTRNEQFF. In DNA, the CDR3 is TGTGCCAGCAGCCTCCGCGGGACTACTAGAAATGAGCAGTTCTTC.

V and J are TRBV6-5 and TRBJ2-7; 8 bases are shared with TRBD1. Trimming cost V 5 bases and J 4 bases; bases outside gene matches: 7. Germline CDR1 reads MNHEY; CDR2 reads SVGAGI. The CDR3 runs to 14 residues. CDR3 nucleotides: TGTGCCAGCAGTGAACCACACAGGGGGTACGAGCAGTACGTC. It is translated as CASSEPHRGYEQYV.

The chain uses TRBV18 and TRBJ2-7; the match to TRBD1 covers 9 bases. The CDR3 spans 14 residues. Looked up from germline, CDR1 is KGHSH and CDR2 is LQKENI. Trimming took 5 bases from V and 6 from J; bases not matched to a gene: 8. The CDR3 is CASSYLETGGEQYF. DNA for the CDR3: TGTGCCAGCTCATACCTTGAGACAGGGGGCGAGCAGTACTTC.

The chain carries TRBV5-1 and TRBJ2-7; TRBD2 agrees at 14 bases. Trimming took 2 bases from V and 4 from J; bases not matched to a gene: 8. This CDR3 contains 17 residues. Germline-derived CDR1 and CDR2 are SGHRS and YFSETQ. CDR3 protein: CASSFFLGLAGEYEQYF. The CDR3, as DNA: TGCGCCAGCAGCTTTTTTCTGGGACTAGCGGGAGAGTACGAGCAGTACTTC.

V gene TRBV4-2 combines with J gene TRBJ2-1; 8 nucleotides match TRBD2. Trimming at V came to 3 bases and at J to 9 bases, leaving 13 bases not matched to a gene. Germline-derived CDR1 and CDR2 are LGHNA and YNFKEQ. The CDR3 is 16 residues long. The chain's CDR3 is CASSQTIAGNTGEQFF. The CDR3 DNA follows: TGTGCCAGCAGCCAGACTATAGCGGGAAATACGGGTGAGCAGTTCTTC.

A note on this clone: The junction departs from germline at one end; a sequencing error may be responsible. V is TRBV13 and J is TRBJ2-2; TRBD2 matches 10 bases. The CDR3 contains 15 residues. The germline CDR1 and CDR2 sequences are PRHDT and FYEKMQ (reference sequence). The CDR3 loop reads CASSLTSGNAGELFF. The CDR3 bases are TGTGCCAGCAGCTTAACTAGCGGGAACGCCGGGGAGCTGTTTTTT.

This chain connects TRBV7-2 to TRBJ1-4, with 9 bases lining up with TRBD1. The CDR3 loop spans 15 amino acids. Germline V gene sequence: CDR1 SGHTA, CDR2 FQGNSA. Trimming cost V 4 bases and J 4 bases; bases outside gene matches: 4. CDR3 DNA: TGTGCCAGCAGCTCTAGACAGGGGGTTAATGAAAAACTGTTTTTT. This translates into CASSSRQGVNEKLFF.

The J gene is TRBJ2-6, the V gene TRBV7-6; 10 nucleotides line up with TRBD1. CDR1 and CDR2 from the germline V gene are SGHVS and FNYEAQ. CDR3 length: 17 amino acids. V trimming: 6 bases; J trimming: 4 bases; junction bases outside the gene matches: 9. CDR3 DNA: TGTGCCAGCAGTGAAAGACAGGGGGCGACGGGGGCCAACGTCCTGACTTTC. Its translation is CASSERQGATGANVLTF.

The chain carries TRBV5-4 and TRBJ2-2, with 14 bases identical to TRBD2. This CDR3 is built from 17 residues. V lost 2 bases to trimming and J lost 5 bases; unmatched junction nucleotides: 5. Germline V lookup: CDR1 SGHNT, CDR2 YYREEE (reference sequence). The CDR3 loop is CASSFGGLAGETGELFF. Written as DNA, the CDR3 is TGTGCCAGCAGCTTTGGGGGACTAGCGGGAGAAACCGGGGAGCTGTTTTTT.

The rearrangement uses TRBV5-1 and TRBJ2-1; TRBD2 aligns across 15 bases. This CDR3 is 15 amino acids long. V shed 4 bases and J 7 bases; nucleotides not matched to a gene: 3. Germline loops: CDR1 SGHRS, CDR2 YFSETQ. As DNA, the CDR3 is TGCGCCAGCAGCCCGGGACTAGCGGGAGGTAATGAGCAGTTCTTC. Amino acid sequence: CASSPGLAGGNEQFF. Complete variable domain (other parts from reference TRBV5-1 and TRBJ2-1): KAGVTQTPRYLIKTRGQQVTLSCSPISGHRSVSWYQQTPGQGLQFLFEYFSETQRNKGNFPGRFSGRQFSNSRSEMNVSTLELGDSALYLCASSPGLAGGNEQFFGPGTRLTVL.

The chain has TRBV18 and TRBJ1-1; D possibly corresponds to TRBD1 (5 bases). The length of the CDR3 is 14 residues. Trimming removed 6 bases at V and 3 bases at J, with 14 bases between. Germline assignment: CDR1 KGHSH and CDR2 LQKENI. The CDR3 here is CASSPYSGDTEAFF. The CDR3 region has the DNA TGTGCCAGCTCTCCTTATTCGGGGGACACTGAAGCTTTCTTT.